This T cell receptor (beta chain) was recovered during a study of shared clonotypes between healthy human individuals. Study-wide points: Memory subsets generally showed lower estimated richness than naive subsets. Few donors limited the genetic and exposure-history diversity represented.

The CDR3 has 17 amino acids. The germline V gene encodes CDR1 SGDLS and CDR2 YYNGEE. Trimming took 6 bases from V and 5 from J; bases not matched to a gene: 17. This clone was picked up one time. Its matching antigen is unknown. Here immunoSEQ multiplex PCR was the method, and the copy in TCRdb shows in-frame clones only, minus some. The sample lists about 1.5 million clones, 95% to 99% seen once, with roughly 0.45% in the top ten. The clonotype originates from a man in his thirties or forties in good health. V is TRBV9 and J is TRBJ2-1, with 7 bases aligning to TRBD2. Sequencing was done on a sample of naive CD4+ T cells sorted from blood. Noted subset: CD45RA+ positively selected. CDR3: CASNLGGSYPTHNEQFF. The CDR3 DNA follows: TGTGCCAGCAACCTGGGGGGGTCTTACCCTACCCACAATGAGCAGTTCTTC.